This T cell receptor beta chain stems from a study of cytomegalovirus exposure and HLA in healthy donors. The CDR3 loop spans 13 amino acids. V was shortened by 4 bases and J by 6 bases, with 13 bases between the two germline ends. The germline V gene has CDR1 GTSNPN and CDR2 SVGIG (reference sequence). Comments on this clone: The antigen is undetermined.

Study results and limitations: What a later analysis reportedly showed was that an Asian-associated ancestry cluster had fewer N-insertions than the approximately 700-donor mean. The only immune exposure information that was available was CMV serostatus.

Primers for the PCR totalled 60 Vbeta and 13 Jbeta. The data were produced by immunoSEQ multiplex PCR, yet TCRdb's version contains in-frame clones alone and is incomplete. The data contain some 120,000 clones, 65% to 80% of them singletons. The sequence was collected from a man younger than 35 in good health and CMV-seropositive. The material sequenced was PBMCs. V usage is TRBV30 and J usage is TRBJ2-1; a possible D gene is TRBD2 (5 bases). CDR3 DNA sequence: TGTGCCTGGACCCTTGGGCTAGCCAATGAGCAGTTCTTC. Translation: CAWTLGLANEQFF. Full variable domain (missing parts from reference TRBV30 and TRBJ2-1): SQTIHQWPATLVQPVGSPLSLECTVEGTSNPNLYWYRQAAGRGLQLLFYSVGIGQISSEVPQNLSASRPQDRQFILSSKKLLLSDSGFYLCAWTLGLANEQFFGPGTRLTVL.